The 16 T cell receptor beta chains listed next were all sequenced from one sample in a study of CD8 T cells in ankylosing spondylitis. TCRdb reprocessed the 5' RACE reads with MiXCR, giving one entry per CDR3 protein. The table shows more than 600,000 distinct CDR3 sequences, with roughly 19% occurring only once. Study outcomes and limitations: A TCR beta motif of several highly homologous variants appeared characteristic of ankylosing spondylitis blood.

These TCRs' antigens remain unknown. Sequences were obtained from blood, either unsorted or a sorted T cell fraction (not recorded which). These receptor sequences come from a male donor with ankylosing spondylitis.

This clonotype was seen more than once but under ten times. The rearrangement uses TRBV20-1 and TRBJ2-2; no clear D. CDR1 and CDR2 (germline): DFQATT, SNEGSKA (reference sequence). The CDR3 runs 13 residues. Trimming pared 4 bases from V and 6 bases from J, leaving 12 bases between. This CDR3 is CSATHPGPGELFF. The CDR3, as DNA: TGCAGTGCTACCCACCCGGGCCCCGGGGAGCTGTTTTTT.

The V call is TRBV27, the J call TRBJ1-1; 8 nucleotides match TRBD1. From germline, CDR1 is MNHEY and CDR2 SMNVEV (reference sequence). The ends lost 6 bases at V and 2 bases at J; junction bases unmatched: 5. This CDR3 has 14 residues. The CDR3: CASRATGVNTEAFF. The DNA for the CDR3 is TGTGCCAGCAGAGCGACAGGGGTCAACACTGAAGCTTTCTTT.

This clonotype was recorded a few times. The rearrangement links TRBV18 to TRBJ2-3; tentatively, D is TRBD1 (6 bases). CDR3 size: 16 residues. Looked up from germline, CDR1 is KGHSH and CDR2 is LQKENI. Trimming shortened V by 1 base and J by 0 bases, and 11 bases separated the two germline ends. The CDR3 DNA reads TGTGCCAGCTCACCACAGGACAGTATCAGCACAGATACGCAGTATTTT. This encodes CASSPQDSISTDTQYF. Full variable domain (rest looked up from reference TRBV18 and TRBJ2-3): NAGVMQNPRHLVRRRGQEARLRCSPMKGHSHVYWYRQLPEEGLKFMVYLQKENIIDESGMPKERFSAEFPKEGPSILRIQQVVRGDSAAYFCASSPQDSISTDTQYFGPGTRLTVL.

The gene calls are TRBV29-1 and TRBJ2-5, with 14 bases aligning to TRBD2. Germline CDR1 reads SQVTM; CDR2 reads ANQGSEA. The length of the CDR3 is 15 residues. V trimming: 4 bases; J trimming: 5 bases; junction bases outside the gene matches: 6. The CDR3 region is CSVGLAGGKLETQYF. The CDR3 DNA follows: TGCAGCGTTGGACTAGCGGGGGGGAAACTGGAGACCCAGTACTTC. Full variable domain (rest looked up from reference TRBV29-1 and TRBJ2-5): SAVISQKPSRDICQRGTSLTIQCQVDSQVTMMFWYRQQPGQSLTLIATANQGSEATYESGFVIDKFPISRPNLTFSTLTVSNMSPEDSSIYLCSVGLAGGKLETQYFGPGTRLLVL.

At least ten counts were recorded for this clonotype. The chain employs TRBV12-3 or TRBV12-4 and TRBJ1-5; possibly TRBD1 for D (5 bases). The V and J ends lost 6 bases and 1 base respectively, with 13 bases between them. The CDR3 extends over 15 amino acids. This CDR3 reads CASSLQEISNQPQHF. The DNA of the CDR3 is TGTGCCAGCAGCTTACAGGAGATAAGCAATCAGCCCCAGCATTTT.

This clonotype was seen more than once but under ten times. The rearrangement links TRBV11-1 to TRBJ2-7, with TRBD2 matching 12 bases. Germline loops: CDR1 SGHAT, CDR2 FQDESV (reference sequence). Trimming took 0 bases from V and 3 from J; bases not matched to a gene: 9. The CDR3 covers 18 residues. The CDR3 nucleotides are TGTGCCAGCAGCTTAGCCGACGGCTGGACTAGCGGGATCTACGAGCAGTACTTC. It specifies CASSLADGWTSGIYEQYF.

The chain joins TRBV6-5 to TRBJ2-5, with TRBD2 identical over 11 bases. The CDR3 contains 16 residues. Looked up from germline, CDR1 is MNHEY and CDR2 is SVGAGI. Trimming cost V 5 bases and J 4 bases; bases outside gene matches: 9. The CDR3 is CASSLLAGERAETQYF. The CDR3 nucleotides read TGTGCCAGCAGTCTACTAGCGGGAGAACGAGCAGAGACCCAGTACTTC.

This clonotype was counted only a few times. The rearrangement links TRBV7-2 to TRBJ2-7, with 9 bases identical to TRBD1. The CDR3 is 15 amino acids. Per the germline V gene, CDR1 is SGHTA and CDR2 is FQGNSA. V lost 3 bases, J lost 4 bases, and 7 bases stayed unmatched. In DNA form, the CDR3 reads TGTGCCAGCAGCTTTGCTGGGACAGGGACATACGAGCAGTACTTC. It translates to CASSFAGTGTYEQYF.

The gene calls are TRBV13 and TRBJ1-3, with 8 positions matching TRBD1. CDR1 and CDR2 from the germline V gene are PRHDT and FYEKMQ (reference sequence). The length of the CDR3 is 18 residues. With V trimmed by 1 base and J by 2 bases, 10 bases remained unmatched. CDR3 nucleotide sequence: TGTGCCAGCAGCTTAGAGGGGTGGACAGGGCCCACTGGAAACACCATATATTTT. The encoded protein is CASSLEGWTGPTGNTIYF.

This clonotype was found a few times. This chain links TRBV11-2 with TRBJ2-1; 15 nucleotides match TRBD2. J lost 0 bases, V lost 5 bases, and 8 bases had no gene match. Germline CDR1 SGHAT, CDR2 FQNNGV. The CDR3 consists of 19 residues. The CDR3 reads CASSRRTSGGASSYNEQFF. In DNA, the CDR3 is TGTGCCAGCAGCCGACGGACTAGCGGGGGGGCCAGCTCCTACAATGAGCAGTTCTTC.

This clonotype was counted only a few times. V and J are TRBV2 and TRBJ2-3, with 14 bases fitting TRBD2. The CDR3 is 17 amino acids. Germline V CDR1 and CDR2: SNHLY, FYNNEI. V was pared by 4 bases and J by 4 bases, with 7 bases of the junction left unmatched. DNA of the CDR3: TGTGCCAGCAGTGCCCGACTAGCGGGGGGGCCCCCAGATACGCAGTATTTT. It encodes CASSARLAGGPPDTQYF.

The V call is TRBV4-3, the J call TRBJ2-2; D assignment may be TRBD1 or TRBD2 (5 bases each). From germline, CDR1 is LGHNA and CDR2 YSLEER. The CDR3 is 16 amino acids. Trimming pared 0 bases from V and 7 bases from J, leaving 15 bases between. The CDR3 here is CASSQDGGSRGGELFF. The CDR3 DNA sequence: TGCGCCAGCAGCCAAGATGGGGGTAGCCGGGGCGGGGAGCTGTTTTTT.

The chain carries TRBV5-1 and TRBJ2-5; tentatively, D is TRBD1 or TRBD2 (5 bases each). Trimming pared 0 bases from V and 5 bases from J, leaving 14 bases between. Germline V gene lookup returns CDR1 SGHRS and CDR2 YFSETQ. The CDR3 is 15 residues long. The CDR3 here is CASSLESGTWETQYF. The CDR3 nucleotides are TGCGCCAGCAGCTTGGAATCAGGGACCTGGGAGACCCAGTACTTC. Using reference TRBV5-1 and TRBJ2-5 for the parts outside the CDR3, the full variable domain is KAGVTQTPRYLIKTRGQQVTLSCSPISGHRSVSWYQQTPGQGLQFLFEYFSETQRNKGNFPGRFSGRQFSNSRSEMNVSTLELGDSALYLCASSLESGTWETQYFGPGTRLLVL.

This clonotype occurred many times. The V call is TRBV5-1, the J call TRBJ2-7; D remains unclear. The V end lost 2 bases, the J end lost 3 bases, and 6 bases lay between the germline ends. The CDR3 has 12 residues. CDR1 and CDR2 (germline): SGHRS, YFSETQ. Written as DNA, the CDR3 is TGCGCCAGCAGCTTTAACAACTACGAGCAGTACTTC. Its translation is CASSFNNYEQYF. The variable domain in full, completed from reference TRBV5-1 and TRBJ2-7, reads KAGVTQTPRYLIKTRGQQVTLSCSPISGHRSVSWYQQTPGQGLQFLFEYFSETQRNKGNFPGRFSGRQFSNSRSEMNVSTLELGDSALYLCASSFNNYEQYFGPGTRLTVT.

This chain links TRBV5-6 with TRBJ2-3, with 7 bases that match TRBD2. The CDR3 is 11 amino acids. J gave up 11 bases and V 3 bases, and 3 bases lay outside the gene matches. Germline V gene sequence: CDR1 SGHDT, CDR2 YYEEEE. The CDR3 region is CASSSEREQYF. The CDR3 DNA is TGTGCCAGCAGCTCCGAGCGGGAGCAGTATTTT.

This clonotype was found a few times. The chain has TRBV24-1 and TRBJ2-1; maybe TRBD2 (5 bases). Germline V lookup: CDR1 KGHDR, CDR2 SFDVKD. The CDR3 runs to 16 residues. Between the trimmed V and J ends, which lost 2 bases and 5 bases, there was a span of 15 bases. The DNA of the CDR3 is TGTGCCACCAGTGATTCACGCCTCGACTATCACAATGAGCAGTTCTTC. Its protein is CATSDSRLDYHNEQFF.